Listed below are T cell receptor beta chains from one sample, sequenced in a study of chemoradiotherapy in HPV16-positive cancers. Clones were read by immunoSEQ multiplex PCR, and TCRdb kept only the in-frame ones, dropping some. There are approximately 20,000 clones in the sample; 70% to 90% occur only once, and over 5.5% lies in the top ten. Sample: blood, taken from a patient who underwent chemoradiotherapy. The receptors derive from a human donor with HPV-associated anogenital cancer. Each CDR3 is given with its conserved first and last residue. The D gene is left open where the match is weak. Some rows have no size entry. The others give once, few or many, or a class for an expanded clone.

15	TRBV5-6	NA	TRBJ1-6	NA	TGTGCCAGCAGCTTGGGAACAGGACTTGGGTCACCCCTCCACTTT	CASSLGTGLGSPLHF
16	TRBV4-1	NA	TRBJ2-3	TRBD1	TGCGCCAGCAGCGATTCCGGGACAGGGTTGATAGATACGCAGTATTTT	CASSDSGTGLIDTQYF
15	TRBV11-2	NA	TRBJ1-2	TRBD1	TGTGCCAGCAGCTCTCGCCTGACAGGGGACTACGGCTACACCTTC	CASSSRLTGDYGYTF
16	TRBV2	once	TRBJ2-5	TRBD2	TGTGCCAGCAGTGAAGTGGCGGGGGGAATACAAGAGACCCAGTACTTC	CASSEVAGGIQETQYF
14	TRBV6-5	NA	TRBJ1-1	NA	TGTGCCAGCAGAACCGACACACTGAACACTGAAGCTTTCTTT	CASRTDTLNTEAFF
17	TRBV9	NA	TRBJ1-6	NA	TGTGCCAGCAGCGTCCTATCAGTGGCGTCGGCGGGTTCACCCCTCCACTTT	CASSVLSVASAGSPLHF
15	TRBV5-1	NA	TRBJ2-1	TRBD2	TGCGCCAGCTCTTTGCTAGCGGGGGGGCTTAATGAGCAGTTCTTC	CASSLLAGGLNEQFF
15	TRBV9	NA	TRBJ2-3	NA	TGTGCCAGCAGCGTGGGAGATTTGCCCACAGATACGCAGTATTTT	CASSVGDLPTDTQYF
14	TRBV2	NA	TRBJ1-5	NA	TGTGCCAGCAGTGGCAACGGGGGGAATCAGCCCCAGCATTTT	CASSGNGGNQPQHF
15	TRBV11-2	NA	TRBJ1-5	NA	TGTGCCAGCAGCTTAGACGGGGCAGATACTCAGCCCCAGCATTTT	CASSLDGADTQPQHF
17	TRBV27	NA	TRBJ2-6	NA	TGTGCCAGCAGTTTAACAGGACATTCATCTGGGGCCAACGTCCTGACTTTC	CASSLTGHSSGANVLTF
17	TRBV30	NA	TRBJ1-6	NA	TGTGCCTGGAGCCCCGGGACGGGAGTTCGGAGGAATTCACCCCTCCACTTT	CAWSPGTGVRRNSPLHF